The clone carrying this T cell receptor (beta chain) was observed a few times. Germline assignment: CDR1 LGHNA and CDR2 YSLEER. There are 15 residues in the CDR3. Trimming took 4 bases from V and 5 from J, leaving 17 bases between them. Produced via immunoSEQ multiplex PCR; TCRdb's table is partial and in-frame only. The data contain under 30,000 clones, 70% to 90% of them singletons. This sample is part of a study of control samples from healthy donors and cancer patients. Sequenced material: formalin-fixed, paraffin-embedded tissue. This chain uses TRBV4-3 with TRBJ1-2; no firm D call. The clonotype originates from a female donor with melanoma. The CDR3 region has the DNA TGCGCCAGCAGCCCCCTCCCGACGGGCGCTTATGGCTACACCTTC. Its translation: CASSPLPTGAYGYTF.